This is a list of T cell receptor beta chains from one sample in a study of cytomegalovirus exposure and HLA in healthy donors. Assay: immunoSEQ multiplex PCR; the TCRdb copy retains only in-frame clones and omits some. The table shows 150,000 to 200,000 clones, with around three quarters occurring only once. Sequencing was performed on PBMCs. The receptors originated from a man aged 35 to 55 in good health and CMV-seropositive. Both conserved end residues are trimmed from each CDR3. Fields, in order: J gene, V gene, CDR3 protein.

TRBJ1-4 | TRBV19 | ASSVSGTGGEKLF
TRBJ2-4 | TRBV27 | ASSFQMTPGAKNIQY
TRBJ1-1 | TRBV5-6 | ASDLGGSGTEAF
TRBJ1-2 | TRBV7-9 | SSSLEGASDYGYT
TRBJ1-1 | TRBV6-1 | ASSEGTSPNTEAF
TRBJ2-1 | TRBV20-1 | SAMGEF
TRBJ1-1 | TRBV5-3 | ARRDRGINTEAF
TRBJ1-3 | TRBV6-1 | ASSEGGYGNTIY
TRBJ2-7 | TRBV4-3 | ASSQVPGDEQY
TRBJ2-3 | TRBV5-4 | ASSSSSGGVTDTQY
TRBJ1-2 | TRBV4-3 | ASSPWHGYT
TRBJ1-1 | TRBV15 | ATSRDAQGGVMNTEAF
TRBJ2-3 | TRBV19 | ASSMRGNADTQY
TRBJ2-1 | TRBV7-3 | ASSSLGLGEQF
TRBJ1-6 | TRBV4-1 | ASSQTTGSLH
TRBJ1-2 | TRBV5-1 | ASSLAGTGGFDYT
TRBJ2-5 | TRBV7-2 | ASSLWSSGGGETQY
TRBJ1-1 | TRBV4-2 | ASTLSSQRNTEAF
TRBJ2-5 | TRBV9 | ASSPAGAPTQY
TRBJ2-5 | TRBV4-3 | ASSQGTRVQETQY
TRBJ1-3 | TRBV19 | ASRPQGSDTIY
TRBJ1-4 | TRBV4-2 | ASISLPTANHEKLF
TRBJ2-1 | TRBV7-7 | ASSLNRQGAYNEQF
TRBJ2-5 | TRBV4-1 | ASSRMTGETQY
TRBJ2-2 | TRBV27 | ASSLSRGRIGELF
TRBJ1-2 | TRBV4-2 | ASSQGNSGGGYT
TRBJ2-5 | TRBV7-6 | ASESGSGGRETQY
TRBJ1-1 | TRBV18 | ASSPQGTLNTEAF
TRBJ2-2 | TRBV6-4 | ASSASSTATGELF
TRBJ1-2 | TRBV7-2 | ASSMPGGINYGYT
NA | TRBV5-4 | ASSFPEDSSYEQY
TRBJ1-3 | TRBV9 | ASGGGAGNTIY
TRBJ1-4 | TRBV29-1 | SVVATNEKLF
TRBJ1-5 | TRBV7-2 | ASSLVSTGRSNQPQH
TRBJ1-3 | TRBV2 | ASSENMRAGNTIY
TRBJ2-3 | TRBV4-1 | ASSQEGASGITDTQY
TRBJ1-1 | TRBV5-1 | ASSPRAGFNTEAF
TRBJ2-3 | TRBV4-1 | ASSQEGGGTDTQY
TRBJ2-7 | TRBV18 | ASSQEDRASYEQY
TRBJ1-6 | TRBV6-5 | ASGLVNSPLH
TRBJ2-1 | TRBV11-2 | ASSLGRVNEQF
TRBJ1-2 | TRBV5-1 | ASSSTGGGSDGYT
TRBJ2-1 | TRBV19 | ASSAPGQGFNEQF
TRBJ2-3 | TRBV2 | ASSERRGGGNTDTQY
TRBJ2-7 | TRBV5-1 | ASSLVNWRGGYEQY
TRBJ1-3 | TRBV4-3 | ASSQAAQTSLGNTIY
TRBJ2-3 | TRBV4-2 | ASSRSGEAPADTQY
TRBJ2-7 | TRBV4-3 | ASSPGTSGSYEQY
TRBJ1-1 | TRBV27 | ASSSSPGGTTEAF
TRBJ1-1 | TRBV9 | ASSPGAGAMNTEAF
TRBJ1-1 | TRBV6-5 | ASRLTGGAEAF
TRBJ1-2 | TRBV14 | ASSQAYSRGGGGYT
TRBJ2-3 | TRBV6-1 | ASSYNTDTQY